These T cell receptor beta chains were read from a single sample in a study of T-cell memory formation after mild COVID-19. TCRdb processed the 5' RACE reads anew with MiXCR; each CDR3 protein has one entry. The table includes hundreds of thousands of distinct CDR3 sequences, under 25% detected once. The sample was PBMCs or a T cell subset sorted from them (not recorded which). These receptors came from an adult woman who had mild COVID-19 (a few samples of this study predate the infection). Cell type and time point are not known. Each CDR3 is given with its conserved first and last residue. D genes are given only for firm matches. A clone size is listed for some rows: how often the clone was seen (once, few, many), or a class if it is expanded.

v_gene	abundance	d_gene	j_gene	CDR3aa	CDR3nt
TRBV7-9	many	.	TRBJ1-1	CASSTGTHIGTEAFF	TGTGCCAGCAGCACCGGGACACATATAGGGACTGAAGCTTTCTTT
TRBV5-1	.	.	TRBJ2-5	CASSLEDRETQYF	TGCGCCAGCAGCTTGGAGGATCGAGAGACCCAGTACTTC
TRBV4-3	.	TRBD2	TRBJ2-3	CASSQDHGLAGGWDTQYF	TGCGCCAGCAGCCAAGATCACGGGCTAGCGGGAGGATGGGATACGCAGTATTTT
TRBV2	.	.	TRBJ2-3	CARGPGLPSTDTQYF	TGTGCCAGAGGGCCAGGCCTACCTAGCACAGATACGCAGTATTTT
TRBV7-9	many	TRBD2	TRBJ2-3	CASSSLAGGYTDTQYF	TGTGCCAGCAGCTCCCTAGCGGGAGGTTACACAGATACGCAGTATTTT
TRBV7-6	.	.	TRBJ2-3	CASSPGGLSTDTQYF	TGTGCCAGCAGCCCCGGGGGCTTATCCACAGATACGCAGTATTTT
TRBV4-1	few	TRBD2	TRBJ2-3	CASSQPGLAGVTDTQYF	TGCGCCAGCAGCCAACCGGGACTAGCGGGGGTCACAGATACGCAGTATTTT
TRBV6-5	few	.	TRBJ1-5	CASSRSWAVRNQPQHF	TGTGCCAGCAGCCGCTCCTGGGCTGTGCGCAATCAGCCCCAGCATTTT
TRBV7-3	few	TRBD1	TRBJ1-2	CASSLGDRDNYGYTF	TGTGCCAGCAGCTTAGGAGACAGGGATAACTATGGCTACACCTTC
TRBV29-1	few	.	TRBJ1-5	CSVGTATGPQHF	TGCAGCGTTGGGACAGCCACGGGGCCCCAGCATTTT
TRBV10-3	.	TRBD1	TRBJ1-1	CATSGQGSNTEAFF	TGTGCCACCTCCGGACAGGGATCGAACACTGAAGCTTTCTTT
TRBV29-1	few	TRBD1	TRBJ2-1	CSAQTGTGANNEQFF	TGCAGCGCCCAGACCGGGACAGGGGCCAACAATGAGCAGTTCTTC
TRBV6-5	.	TRBD2	TRBJ2-1	CASSARLAGGNNEQFF	TGTGCCAGCAGTGCCCGACTAGCGGGGGGGAACAATGAGCAGTTCTTC
TRBV7-2	.	.	TRBJ1-3	CASSFDRTSGNTIYF	TGTGCCAGCAGCTTTGACAGGACCTCTGGAAACACCATATATTTT
TRBV19	few	.	TRBJ1-4	CASRLGGATNEKLFF	TGTGCCAGCCGACTGGGGGGTGCAACTAATGAAAAACTGTTTTTT
TRBV12-3/TRBV12-4	.	.	TRBJ1-1	CASSGVSEAFF	TGTGCCAGCAGTGGGGTATCTGAAGCTTTCTTT
TRBV2	.	TRBD2	TRBJ2-3	CASLLAGAFTDTQYF	TGTGCCAGCCTACTAGCGGGGGCCTTCACAGATACGCAGTATTTT
TRBV19	.	.	TRBJ2-7	CASSIVLGWSYEQYF	TGTGCCAGTAGTATAGTTTTGGGCTGGTCCTACGAGCAGTACTTC
TRBV19	few	TRBD1	TRBJ2-2	CASHTGAGELFF	TGTGCCAGTCATACAGGGGCCGGGGAGCTGTTTTTT
TRBV6-1	.	.	TRBJ2-1	CASSEASQPNEQFF	TGTGCCAGCAGTGAAGCGAGCCAACCCAATGAGCAGTTCTTC
TRBV7-9	.	.	TRBJ2-7	CASSSSTGAHYEQYF	TGTGCCAGCAGCTCGTCGACAGGAGCCCACTACGAGCAGTACTTC
TRBV7-8	many	.	TRBJ2-1	CASSPEAGTISPYNEQFF	TGTGCCAGCAGCCCCGAAGCCGGGACAATCAGCCCTTACAATGAGCAGTTCTTC
TRBV5-1	.	TRBD1	TRBJ2-3	CASSEGQGQLGQYF	TGCGCCAGCAGCGAGGGACAGGGCCAGTTGGGGCAGTATTTT
TRBV7-9	.	TRBD1	TRBJ1-4	CASSSRDRAEKLFF	TGTGCCAGCAGCTCCCGGGACAGGGCTGAAAAACTGTTTTTT
TRBV10-3	few	.	TRBJ1-1	CAISESFRAIGTEAFF	TGTGCCATCAGTGAGTCTTTCAGGGCGATCGGCACTGAAGCTTTCTTT
TRBV3-1	.	.	TRBJ2-1	CASSQLSSNEQFF	TGTGCCAGCAGCCAACTTAGCTCCAATGAGCAGTTCTTC